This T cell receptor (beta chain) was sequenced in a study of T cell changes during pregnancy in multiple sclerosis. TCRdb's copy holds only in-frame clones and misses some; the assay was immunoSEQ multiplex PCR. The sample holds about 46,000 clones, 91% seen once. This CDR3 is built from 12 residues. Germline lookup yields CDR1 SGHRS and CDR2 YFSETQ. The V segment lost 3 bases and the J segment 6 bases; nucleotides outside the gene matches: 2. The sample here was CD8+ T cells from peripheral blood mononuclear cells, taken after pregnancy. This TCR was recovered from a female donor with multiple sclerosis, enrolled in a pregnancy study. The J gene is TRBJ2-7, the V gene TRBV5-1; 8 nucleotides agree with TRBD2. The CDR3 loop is CASSSAGGEQYF. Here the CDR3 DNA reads TGCGCCAGCAGCTCTGCGGGGGGCGAGCAGTACTTC.